The clone carrying this TCR beta chain turned up a few times. Study processing details: For nucleated cells, counts were estimated from reference gene primer amplification. Produced via immunoSEQ multiplex PCR; TCRdb's table is partial and in-frame only. The DNA was the basis for D and trimming; V, J and clone size are from that table. The sample gives about 230,000 clones, about 83% of which show up once; 1.3% is in the top ten. These data come from a study of blood T cell repertoires in COVID-19. On the study more broadly: Donors in the United States, Italy and Spain gave samples during acute or convalescent COVID-19. Nucleic acid was either cDNA or gDNA, and it came from T cells, B-cell-depleted T cells, or PBMCs.

Unmatched junction bases numbered 8, after V lost 5 bases and J lost 2 bases. CDR3 size: 17 residues. CDR1 is SEHNR, CDR2 FQNEAQ, per germline (reference sequence). Seattle's cohort entered during active infection and was followed longitudinally. This sequence joins TRBV7-9 and TRBJ2-2; 10 bases map to TRBD1. The TCR was taken from a woman younger than 45 with COVID-19, enrolled during active disease. The specimen sequenced was peripheral blood. The CDR3 is CASSEGRTGGNTGELFF. CDR3 coding DNA: TGTGCCAGCAGCGAGGGGAGGACAGGGGGAAACACCGGGGAGCTGTTTTTT.